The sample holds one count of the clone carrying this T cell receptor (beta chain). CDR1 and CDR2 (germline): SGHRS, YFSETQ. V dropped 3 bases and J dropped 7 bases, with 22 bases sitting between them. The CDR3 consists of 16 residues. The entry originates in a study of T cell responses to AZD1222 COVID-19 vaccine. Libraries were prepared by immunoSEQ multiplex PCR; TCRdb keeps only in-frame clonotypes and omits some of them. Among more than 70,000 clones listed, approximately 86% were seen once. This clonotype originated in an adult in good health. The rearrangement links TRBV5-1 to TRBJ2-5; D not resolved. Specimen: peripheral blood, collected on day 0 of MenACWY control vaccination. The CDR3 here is CASSYAPTELEGTQYF. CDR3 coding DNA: TGCGCCAGCAGCTACGCCCCAACAGAACTCGAAGGGACCCAGTACTTC.